This T cell receptor beta chain was captured in a study of cytomegalovirus exposure and HLA in healthy donors. Study overall: A later analysis reported the 120 or so validation repertoires used the same platform as the approximately 670 first-cohort repertoires.

TCRdb's table, derived via immunoSEQ multiplex PCR, lists solely in-frame clones and lacks some. The sample has about 55,000 clones, around nine tenths seen once. Notes on the study in general: Rarity characterized most TCR sequences, yet some public TCRs appeared in many donors. TCR beta chains numbering 164 were designated cytomegalovirus-associated.

The study drew the donors from its 120-subject validation cohort, separate from the approximately 700-subject first cohort. The V end lost 4 bases, the J end lost 6 bases, and 16 bases lay between the germline ends. The V gene's germline CDR1 is MNHEY and CDR2 SMNVEV (reference sequence). The CDR3 sequence is 15 residues long. A remark on this clone: The antigen is not known.

This chain connects TRBV27 to TRBJ2-1; D not certain. Sequencing input: PBMCs. The receptor was derived from a man aged 18 to 30 in good health and CMV-seronegative. CDR3 nucleotide sequence: TGTGCCAGCAGTTCGCCCGGAGTAATTATCAATGAGCAGTTCTTC. It encodes CASSSPGVIINEQFF.